This paragraph reports one T cell receptor (beta chain). Its antigen remains unknown. PCR used 60 Vbeta primers and 13 Jbeta primers. Using immunoSEQ multiplex PCR, the repertoire was profiled, and TCRdb retains in-frame clones only, with some absent. The table includes about 210,000 clones, 75% to 85% detected once. Germline values: CDR1 PRHDT, CDR2 FYEKMQ (reference sequence). This CDR3 contains 19 residues. Trimming removed 5 bases from V and 0 bases from J; junction bases left unmatched: 9. The data stem from a study of cytomegalovirus exposure and HLA in healthy donors. Study-level information: An early data release held approximately 85 million unique TCRs from HLA-typed donors.

Points from the study as a whole: Later analysis identified a missense DCLRE1C variant that was linked to TCR beta V- and J-gene trimming. Per published accounts, TCR beta sequences correctly predicted the HLA-A and HLA-B alleles of most subjects.

This sequence originates from a male donor in good health and CMV-seropositive. The chain recombines TRBV13 with TRBJ2-1; the match to TRBD2 covers 14 bases. Sequencing input: PBMCs. DNA for the CDR3: TGTGCCAGCAGCCGCCGCCCCGGGACTAGCGGGGGCTCCTACAATGAGCAGTTCTTC. Translation gives CASSRRPGTSGGSYNEQFF.